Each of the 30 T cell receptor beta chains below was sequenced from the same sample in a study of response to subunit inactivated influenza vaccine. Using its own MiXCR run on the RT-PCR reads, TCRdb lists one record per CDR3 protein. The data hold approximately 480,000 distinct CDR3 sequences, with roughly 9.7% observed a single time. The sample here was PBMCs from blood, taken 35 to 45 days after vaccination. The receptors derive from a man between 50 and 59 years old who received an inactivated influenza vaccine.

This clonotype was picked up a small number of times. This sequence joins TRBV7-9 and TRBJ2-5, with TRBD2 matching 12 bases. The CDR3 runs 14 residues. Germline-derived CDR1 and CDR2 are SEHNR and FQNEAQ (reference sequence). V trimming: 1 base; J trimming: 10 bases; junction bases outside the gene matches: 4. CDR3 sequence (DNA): TGTGCCAGCAGCTTAGGACTAGCGGGGGCCGGCCAGTACTTC. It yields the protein CASSLGLAGAGQYF. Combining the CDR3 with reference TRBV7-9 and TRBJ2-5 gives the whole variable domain DTGVSQNPRHKITKRGQNVTFRCDPISEHNRLYWYRQTLGQGPEFLTYFQNEAQLEKSRLLSDRFSAERPKGSFSTLEIQRTEQGDSAMYLCASSLGLAGAGQYFGPGTRLLVL.

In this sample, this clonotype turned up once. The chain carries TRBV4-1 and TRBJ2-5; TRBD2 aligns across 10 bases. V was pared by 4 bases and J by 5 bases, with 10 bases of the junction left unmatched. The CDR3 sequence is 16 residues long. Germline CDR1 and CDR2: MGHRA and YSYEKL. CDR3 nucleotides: TGCGCCAGCAGCCTATCTAGCGGGAGCTCGGTCGAGACCCAGTACTTC. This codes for CASSLSSGSSVETQYF.

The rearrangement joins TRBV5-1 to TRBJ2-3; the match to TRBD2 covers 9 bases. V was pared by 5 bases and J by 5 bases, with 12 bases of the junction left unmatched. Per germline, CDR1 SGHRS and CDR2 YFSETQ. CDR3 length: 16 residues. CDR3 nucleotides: TGCGCCAGCAGGTCACGCAGCGGGGGGTTAGGAGATACGCAGTATTTT. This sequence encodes CASRSRSGGLGDTQYF.

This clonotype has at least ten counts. CDR3: CASSLLLQGGPQHF. The CDR3 bases are TGTGCCAGCAGTTTATTATTGCAGGGAGGGCCCCAGCATTTT. The V and J genes are TRBV12-3 or TRBV12-4 and TRBJ1-5; tentative D call: TRBD1 (5 bases). The V end lost 2 bases, the J end lost 9 bases, and 14 bases lay between the germline ends. This CDR3 region has 14 residues.

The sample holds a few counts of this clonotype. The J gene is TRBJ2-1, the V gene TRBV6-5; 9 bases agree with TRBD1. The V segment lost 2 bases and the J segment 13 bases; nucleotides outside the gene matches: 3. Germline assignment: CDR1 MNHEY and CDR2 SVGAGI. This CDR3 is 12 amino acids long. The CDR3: CASSYGTGIQFF. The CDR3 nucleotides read TGTGCCAGCAGTTACGGGACAGGGATCCAGTTCTTC.

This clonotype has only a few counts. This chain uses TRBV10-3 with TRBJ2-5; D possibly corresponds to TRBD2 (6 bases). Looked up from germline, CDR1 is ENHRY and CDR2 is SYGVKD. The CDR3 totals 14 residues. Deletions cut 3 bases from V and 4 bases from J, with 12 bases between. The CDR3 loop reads CAISDPLGGETQYF. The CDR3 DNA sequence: TGTGCCATCAGTGATCCCCTCGGGGGAGAGACCCAGTACTTC.

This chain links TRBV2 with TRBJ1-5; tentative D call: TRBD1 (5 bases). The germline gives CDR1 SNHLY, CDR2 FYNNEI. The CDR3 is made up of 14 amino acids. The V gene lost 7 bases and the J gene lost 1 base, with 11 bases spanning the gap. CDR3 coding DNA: TGTGCCAGCACCCGAGACAGCAGCAATCAGCCCCAGCATTTT. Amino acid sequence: CASTRDSSNQPQHF.

DNA for the CDR3: TGCGCCAGCAGCCACCAGGGGGGGGCAGGCCTGCATTTT. Translated, it gives CASSHQGGAGLHF. This chain connects TRBV4-1 to TRBJ1-5; 7 bases are a match to TRBD1. This CDR3 region has 13 residues. Looked up from germline, CDR1 is MGHRA and CDR2 is YSYEKL. V was pared by 3 bases and J by 15 bases, with 11 bases of the junction left unmatched.

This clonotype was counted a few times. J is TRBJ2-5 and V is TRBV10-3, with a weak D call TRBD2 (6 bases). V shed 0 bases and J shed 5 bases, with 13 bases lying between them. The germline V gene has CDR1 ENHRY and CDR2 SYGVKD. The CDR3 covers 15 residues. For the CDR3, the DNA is TGTGCCATCAGTGAGTCGGGAGGAATGGGGGAGACCCAGTACTTC. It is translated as CAISESGGMGETQYF.

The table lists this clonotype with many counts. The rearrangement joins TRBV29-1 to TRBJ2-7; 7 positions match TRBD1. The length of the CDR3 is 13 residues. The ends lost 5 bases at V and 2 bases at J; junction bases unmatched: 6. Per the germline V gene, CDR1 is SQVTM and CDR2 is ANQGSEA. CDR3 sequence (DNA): TGCAGCGTTACTGGACAGGCTACCTACGAGCAGTACTTC. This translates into CSVTGQATYEQYF.

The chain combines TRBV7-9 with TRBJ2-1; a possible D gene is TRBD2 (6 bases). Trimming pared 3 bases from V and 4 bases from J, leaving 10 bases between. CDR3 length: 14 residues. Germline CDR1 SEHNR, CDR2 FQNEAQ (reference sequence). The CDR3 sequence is CASSFPGVYNEQFF. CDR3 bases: TGTGCCAGCAGCTTTCCGGGAGTTTACAATGAGCAGTTCTTC.

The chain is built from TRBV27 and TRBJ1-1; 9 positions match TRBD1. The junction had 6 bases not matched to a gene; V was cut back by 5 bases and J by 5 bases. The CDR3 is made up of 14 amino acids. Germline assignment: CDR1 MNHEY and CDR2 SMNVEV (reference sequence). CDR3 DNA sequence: TGTGCCAGCAGTACGACAGGGGGAGGGACTGAAGCTTTCTTT. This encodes CASSTTGGGTEAFF.

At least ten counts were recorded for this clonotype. CDR3 residues: CASMGGDANIQYF. Here the CDR3 DNA reads TGCGCCAGCATGGGTGGAGATGCAAACATTCAGTACTTC. The chain recombines TRBV5-1 with TRBJ2-4; D ambiguous. Germline V gives CDR1 SGHRS, CDR2 YFSETQ. The V end lost 6 bases, the J end lost 6 bases, and 13 bases lay between the germline ends. The CDR3 has 13 amino acids.

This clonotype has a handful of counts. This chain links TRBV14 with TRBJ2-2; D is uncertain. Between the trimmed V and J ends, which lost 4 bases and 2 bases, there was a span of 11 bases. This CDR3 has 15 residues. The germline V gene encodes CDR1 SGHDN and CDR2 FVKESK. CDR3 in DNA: TGTGCCAGCAGCCGTCTAGGATCAAACACCGGGGAGCTGTTTTTT. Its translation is CASSRLGSNTGELFF.

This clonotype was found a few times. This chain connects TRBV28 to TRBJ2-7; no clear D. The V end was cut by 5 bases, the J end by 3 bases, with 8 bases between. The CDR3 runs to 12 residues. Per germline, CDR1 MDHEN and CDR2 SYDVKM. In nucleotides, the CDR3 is TGTGCCAGCAGTAAACCTTTCTACGAGCAGTACTTC. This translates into CASSKPFYEQYF.

The CDR3 DNA is TGCAGCGTTGACAGGGGGGGGGCCGGAGAGACCCAGTACTTC. Encoded protein: CSVDRGGAGETQYF. J is TRBJ2-5 and V is TRBV29-1, with D perhaps assigned TRBD1 or TRBD2 (7 bases each). The V end lost 3 bases, the J end lost 4 bases, and 15 bases lay between the germline ends. This CDR3 comprises 14 residues. Germline assignment: CDR1 SQVTM and CDR2 ANQGSEA.

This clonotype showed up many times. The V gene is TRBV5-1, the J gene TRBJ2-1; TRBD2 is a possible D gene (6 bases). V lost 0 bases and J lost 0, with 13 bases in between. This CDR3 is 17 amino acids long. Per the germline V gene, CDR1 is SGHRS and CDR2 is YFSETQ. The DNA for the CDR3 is TGCGCCAGCAGCTTGGTGCTAGCGACGAGCTCCTACAATGAGCAGTTCTTC. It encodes CASSLVLATSSYNEQFF. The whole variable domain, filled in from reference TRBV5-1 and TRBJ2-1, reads KAGVTQTPRYLIKTRGQQVTLSCSPISGHRSVSWYQQTPGQGLQFLFEYFSETQRNKGNFPGRFSGRQFSNSRSEMNVSTLELGDSALYLCASSLVLATSSYNEQFFGPGTRLTVL.

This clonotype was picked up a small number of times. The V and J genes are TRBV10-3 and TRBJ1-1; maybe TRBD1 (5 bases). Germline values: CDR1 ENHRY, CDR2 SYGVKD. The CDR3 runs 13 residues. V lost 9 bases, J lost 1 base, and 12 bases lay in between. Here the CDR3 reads CAISETANTEAFF. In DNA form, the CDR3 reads TGTGCCATTTCGGAGACAGCGAACACTGAAGCTTTCTTT.

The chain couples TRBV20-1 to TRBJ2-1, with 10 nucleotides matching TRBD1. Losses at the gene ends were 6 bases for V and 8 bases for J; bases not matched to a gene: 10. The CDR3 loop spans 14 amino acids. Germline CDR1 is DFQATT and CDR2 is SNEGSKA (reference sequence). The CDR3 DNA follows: TGCAGTGCGACCGGCGGGACAGGGGTGTATGAGCAGTTCTTC. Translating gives CSATGGTGVYEQFF.

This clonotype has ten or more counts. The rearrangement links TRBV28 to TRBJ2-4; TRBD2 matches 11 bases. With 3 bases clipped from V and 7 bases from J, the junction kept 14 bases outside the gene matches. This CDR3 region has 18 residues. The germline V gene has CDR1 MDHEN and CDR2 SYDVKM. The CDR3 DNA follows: TGTGCCAGCAGTTTGGTACTAGCGGGGGCCAGGGGTCGTAACATTCAGTACTTC. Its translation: CASSLVLAGARGRNIQYF.

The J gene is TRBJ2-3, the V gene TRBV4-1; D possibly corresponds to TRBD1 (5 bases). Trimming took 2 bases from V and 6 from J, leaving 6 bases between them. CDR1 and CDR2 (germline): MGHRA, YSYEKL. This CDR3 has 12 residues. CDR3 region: CASSQPGDTQYF. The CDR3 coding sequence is TGCGCCAGCAGCCAACCAGGGGATACGCAGTATTTT.

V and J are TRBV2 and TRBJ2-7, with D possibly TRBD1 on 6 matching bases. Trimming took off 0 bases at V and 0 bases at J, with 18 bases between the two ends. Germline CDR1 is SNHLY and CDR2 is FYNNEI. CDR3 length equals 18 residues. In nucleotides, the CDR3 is TGTGCCAGCAGTGAAGCGGTTTTCCCAGGGGCTAGCTCCTACGAGCAGTACTTC. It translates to CASSEAVFPGASSYEQYF.

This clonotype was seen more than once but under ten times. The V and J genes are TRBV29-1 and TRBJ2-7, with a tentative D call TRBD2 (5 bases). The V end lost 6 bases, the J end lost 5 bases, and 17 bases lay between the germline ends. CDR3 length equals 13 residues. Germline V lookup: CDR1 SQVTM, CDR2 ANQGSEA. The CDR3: CSVGQITGNEQYF. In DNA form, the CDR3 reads TGCAGCGTAGGCCAGATCACCGGGAACGAGCAGTACTTC.

The CDR3 DNA is TGTGCCAGCAGTTTAACCGGGACTAGGGGCAATGAGCAGTTCTTC. As protein: CASSLTGTRGNEQFF. The chain couples TRBV7-2 to TRBJ2-1; 8 bases are a match to TRBD2. There are 15 residues in the CDR3. Trimming cost V 6 bases and J 6 bases; bases outside gene matches: 10. The germline V gene encodes CDR1 SGHTA and CDR2 FQGNSA.

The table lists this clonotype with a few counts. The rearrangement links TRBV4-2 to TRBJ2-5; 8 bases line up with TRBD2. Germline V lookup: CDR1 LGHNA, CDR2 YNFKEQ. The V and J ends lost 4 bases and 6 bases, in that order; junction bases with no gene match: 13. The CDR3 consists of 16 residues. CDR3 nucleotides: TGTGCCAGCAGCCGTCACGGAGCGGGAGAGGAAAAGACCCAGTACTTC. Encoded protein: CASSRHGAGEEKTQYF.

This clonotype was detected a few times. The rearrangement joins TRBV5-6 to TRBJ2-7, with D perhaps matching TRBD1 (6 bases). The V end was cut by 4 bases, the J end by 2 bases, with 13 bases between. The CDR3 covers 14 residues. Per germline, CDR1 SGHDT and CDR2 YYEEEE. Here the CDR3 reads CASSRDTNPYEQYF. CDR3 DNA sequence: TGTGCCAGCAGCCGGGACACAAATCCCTACGAGCAGTACTTC.

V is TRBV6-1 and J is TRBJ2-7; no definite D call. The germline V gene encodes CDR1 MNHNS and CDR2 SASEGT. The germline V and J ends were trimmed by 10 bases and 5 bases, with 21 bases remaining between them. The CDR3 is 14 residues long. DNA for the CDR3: TGTGCCACCAAGAGCAGTGGGTCTCAGAACGAGCAGTACTTC. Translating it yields CATKSSGSQNEQYF.

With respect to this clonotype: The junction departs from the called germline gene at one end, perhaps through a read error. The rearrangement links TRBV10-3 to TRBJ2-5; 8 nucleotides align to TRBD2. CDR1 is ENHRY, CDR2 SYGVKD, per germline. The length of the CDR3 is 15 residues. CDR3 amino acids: CAISDGGGFQGTQYF. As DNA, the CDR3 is TGTGCCATCAGTGACGGCGGGGGGTTCCAAGGGACCCAGTACTTC.

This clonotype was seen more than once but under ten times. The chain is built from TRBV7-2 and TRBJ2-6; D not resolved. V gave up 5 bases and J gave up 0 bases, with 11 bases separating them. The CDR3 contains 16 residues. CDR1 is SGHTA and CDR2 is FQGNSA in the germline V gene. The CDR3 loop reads CASSPRLISGANVLTF. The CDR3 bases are TGTGCCAGCAGCCCTAGACTTATCTCTGGGGCCAACGTCCTGACTTTC.

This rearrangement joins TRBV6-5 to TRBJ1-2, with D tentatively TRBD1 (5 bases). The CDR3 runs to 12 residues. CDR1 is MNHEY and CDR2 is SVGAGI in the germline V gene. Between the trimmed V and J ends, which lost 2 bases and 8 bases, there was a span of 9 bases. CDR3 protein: CASSYEGNGYTF. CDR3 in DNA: TGTGCCAGCAGTTACGAGGGGAACGGCTACACCTTC.